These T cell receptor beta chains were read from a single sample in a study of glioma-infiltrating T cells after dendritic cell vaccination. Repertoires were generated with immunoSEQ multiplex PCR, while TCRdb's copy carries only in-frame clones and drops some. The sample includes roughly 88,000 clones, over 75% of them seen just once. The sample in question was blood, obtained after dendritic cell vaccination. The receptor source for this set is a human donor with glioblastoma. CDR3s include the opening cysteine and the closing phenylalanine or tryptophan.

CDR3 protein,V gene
CASSPRDSRFGDTIYF,TRBV18
CASSVTGANVLTF,TRBV14
CATSRDHWETQYF,TRBV15
CASSFQPREPQYF,TRBV6-5
CASSSEAASNQPQHF,TRBV2
CASSPQGTGELFF,TRBV4-1
CSVEGLAGADEQFF,TRBV29-1
CASSPDGGPQETQYF,TRBV11-2
CSVESGAGGYTF,TRBV29-1
CASSIGSGIVITEAFF,TRBV19
CSVKGASGAVGELFF,TRBV29-1
CASSRNARSGGSTDTQYF,TRBV7-6
CASTSQGQYTDTQYF,TRBV5-1
CASSDTGTSSYNEQFF,TRBV10-1
CASSLDGTGELFF,TRBV9
CASSIGAGQHNEKLFF,TRBV19
CASSLTGGRGYGYTF,TRBV19
CASQGGTGYGYTF,TRBV19
CASSLGPSGRAGQETQYF,TRBV5-1
CASSLNTGYNQPQHF,TRBV27